These 4 T cell receptor beta chains were sequenced from one sample in a study of blood T cells in healthy people across ages. The authors ran a second PCR of roughly 7 to 11 cycles using a sample-barcoded 5' primer and a J-beta primer mix. TCRdb redid the calling of the 5' RACE reads with MiXCR, one entry per CDR3 protein. The table has some 750,000 distinct CDR3 sequences, around a fifth seen once. Input material: blood. Receptors originate from a man aged 65 to 85 in good health.

The chain recombines TRBV5-1 with TRBJ1-1; 8 bases are shared with TRBD1. Germline V gives CDR1 SGHRS, CDR2 YFSETQ. Trimming at V came to 4 bases and at J to 7 bases, leaving 12 bases not matched to a gene. There are 15 residues in the CDR3. DNA of the CDR3: TGCGCCAGCAGCGTGAAACAGGGGGTGGTAAATGAAGCTTTCTTT. Its translation is CASSVKQGVVNEAFF. The variable domain in full, with the rest retrieved from reference TRBV5-1 and TRBJ1-1, is KAGVTQTPRYLIKTRGQQVTLSCSPISGHRSVSWYQQTPGQGLQFLFEYFSETQRNKGNFPGRFSGRQFSNSRSEMNVSTLELGDSALYLCASSVKQGVVNEAFFGQGTRLTVV.

This clonotype was detected a few times. This rearrangement joins TRBV19 to TRBJ2-1, with D uncertain. V was pared by 8 bases and J by 0 bases, with 11 bases between. CDR3 length: 14 amino acids. Germline V CDR1 and CDR2: LNHDA, SQIVND (reference sequence). The CDR3 DNA is TGTGCCAGTTTAGGCCCGAGCTCCTACAATGAGCAGTTCTTC. Translated: CASLGPSSYNEQFF.

This clonotype was detected once. Given the absence of the conserved phenylalanine or tryptophan at the CDR3 end, a read error is likely. It is unclear where the CDR3 begins or ends on the DNA, so no DNA is shown, and the CDR3 is as TCRdb lists it. This chain links TRBV25-1 with TRBJ2-3; no check of the table's D call, TRBD2, against the DNA was made. Germline-derived CDR1 and CDR2 are MGHDK and SYGVNS. The CDR3 has 14 amino acids, counting both end residues. The CDR3 loop is CAPGASGNSDTQCV.

This clonotype has ten or more counts. This rearrangement joins TRBV10-3 to TRBJ2-5, with 9 bases that match TRBD1. The DNA end is more similar to TRBJ2-1, so the J call may be wrong. This CDR3 contains 14 residues. Per the germline V gene, CDR1 is ENHRY and CDR2 is SYGVKD. This CDR3 reads CAISDSGQGLGQFF. The CDR3 DNA is TGTGCCATCAGTGACTCTGGACAGGGGTTGGGGCAGTTCTTC.